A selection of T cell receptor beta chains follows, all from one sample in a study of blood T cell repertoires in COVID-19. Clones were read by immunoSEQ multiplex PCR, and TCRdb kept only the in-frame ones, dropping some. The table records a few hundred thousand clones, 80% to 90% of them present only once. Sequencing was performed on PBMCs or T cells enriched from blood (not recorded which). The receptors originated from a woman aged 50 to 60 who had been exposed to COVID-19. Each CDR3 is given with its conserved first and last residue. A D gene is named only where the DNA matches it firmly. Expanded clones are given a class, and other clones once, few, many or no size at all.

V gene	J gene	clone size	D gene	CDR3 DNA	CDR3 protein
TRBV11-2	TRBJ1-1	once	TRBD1	TGTGCCAGCAGCTCCATCCTCGGGACAGATTACACTGAAGCTTTCTTT	CASSSILGTDYTEAFF
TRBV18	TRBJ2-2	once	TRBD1	TGTGCCAGCTCACCACAACAGGGGAGGAACACCGGGGAGCTGTTTTTT	CASSPQQGRNTGELFF
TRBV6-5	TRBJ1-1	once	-	TGTGCCAGCAGGGCCGACAGACGGATAGCTTTCTTT	CASRADRRIAFF
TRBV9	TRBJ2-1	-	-	TGTGCCAGCAGCTCCGGGGTTCCGGATGAGCAGTTCTTC	CASSSGVPDEQFF
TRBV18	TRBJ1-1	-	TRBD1	TGTGCCAGCTCACCACGGAACAGGGGGGTTTACACTGAAGCTTTCTTT	CASSPRNRGVYTEAFF
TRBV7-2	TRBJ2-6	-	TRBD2	TGTGCCAGCAGCCCTCGGGGGGGGACTGGGGCCAACGTCCTGACTTTC	CASSPRGGTGANVLTF
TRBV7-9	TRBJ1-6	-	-	TGTGCCAGCAGCTTACTACCATCACCCCTCCACTTT	CASSLLPSPLHF
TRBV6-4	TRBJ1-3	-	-	TGTGCCAGCAGGGGGAGCGCGCCGCCTGGAAACACCATATATTTT	CASRGSAPPGNTIYF
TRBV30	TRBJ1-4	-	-	TGTGCCTGGAGTTTCGGGGAACGCGAAAAACTGTTTTTT	CAWSFGEREKLFF
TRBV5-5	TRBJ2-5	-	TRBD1	TGTGCCAGCAGCGCTTGGGACAGGGGGCTCCAAGAGACCCAGTACTTC	CASSAWDRGLQETQYF
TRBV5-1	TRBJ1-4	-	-	TGCGCCAGCAGCTTGGCCGGGGCAACTAATGAAAAACTGTTTTTT	CASSLAGATNEKLFF
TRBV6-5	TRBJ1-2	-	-	TGTGCCAGCAGTCAGCCCGAGGCTAACTATGGCTACACCTTC	CASSQPEANYGYTF
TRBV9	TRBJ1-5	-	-	TGTGCCAGCAGCGCAGGAAATCAGCCCCAGCATTTT	CASSAGNQPQHF
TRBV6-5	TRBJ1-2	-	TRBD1	TGTGCCAGCAGTTCAGGGGGCCCCTATGGCTACACCTTC	CASSSGGPYGYTF